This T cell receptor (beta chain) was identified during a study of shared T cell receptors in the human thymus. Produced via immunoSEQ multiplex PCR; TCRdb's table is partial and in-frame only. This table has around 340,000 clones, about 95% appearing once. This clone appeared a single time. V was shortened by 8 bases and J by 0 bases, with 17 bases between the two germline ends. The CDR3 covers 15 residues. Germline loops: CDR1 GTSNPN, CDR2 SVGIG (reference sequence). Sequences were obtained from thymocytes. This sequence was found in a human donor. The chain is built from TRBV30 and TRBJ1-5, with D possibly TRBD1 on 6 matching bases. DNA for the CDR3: TGTGCCGTCCTGGGGGCCAGGATTAGCAATCAGCCCCAGCATTTT. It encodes CAVLGARISNQPQHF.